The entry below describes one T cell receptor (beta chain). Antigen unknown. This sample is drawn from a study of CD8 T cells in Susac syndrome. V lost 2 bases and J lost 6, with 11 bases in between. CDR1 WSHSY and CDR2 SAAADI come from the germline V gene. This CDR3 is built from 13 residues. CD8+ and CD4+ T cells taken from blood had their TCR beta sequenced. After extraction with the RNeasy kit, roughly 0.45 to 1 ug of the RNA was reverse transcribed using random hexamers. With immunoSEQ multiplex PCR, TCR beta CDR3 was amplified across 54 Vbeta and 13 Jbeta. Via MiXCR, TCRdb re-called the immunoSEQ multiplex PCR reads, giving one row per CDR3 protein. The data contain 100,000 to 150,000 distinct CDR3 sequences, less than 95% of them seen just once; the ten biggest clones take up 0.098%. Study-wide results and limits: The study's TCR sequencing and HLA analysis covered a relatively small number of individuals, and the study acknowledged this.

The rearrangement joins TRBV10-2 to TRBJ2-7; a possible D gene is TRBD1 (6 bases). The sequence was obtained from a human donor in good health. Sequencing was done on a sample of CD4+ T cells from PBMCs. Here the CDR3 reads CASSEQGSGEQYF. CDR3 coding DNA: TGCGCCAGCAGTGAGCAGGGGTCGGGCGAGCAGTACTTC.